This T cell receptor beta chain was retrieved from a study of shared clonotypes between healthy human individuals. Study overall: The cohort had two women and three men, ages 18 to 49.

CDR3 length: 13 amino acids. Trimming removed 5 bases at V and 0 bases at J, with 5 bases between. Germline assignment: CDR1 SEHNR and CDR2 FQNEAQ (reference sequence). Original handling: ImmunoSEQ sequences covered only the junction and lacked quality scores; filtering therefore differed. This table comes from immunoSEQ multiplex PCR, and its TCRdb copy is limited to in-frame clones, with some not included. V, J and clone size derive from that table, while D and trimming were established from the DNA sequence. The top ten clones hold roughly 1.4% of a sample with about 1 million clones, around 76% of them seen once. This clone was picked up a small number of times. Its antigen is not known. Other nucleotide sequences in the sample specify the same CDR3. Study-level points and caveats: Clonotypes not shared had lower generation probabilities than those common to all four donors. Naive subsets generally exceeded memory subsets in estimated richness.

Sequenced: memory CD4+ T cells sorted from blood. Subset indicated: CD45RA-negative fraction. The J gene is TRBJ1-5, the V gene TRBV7-9; D call uncertain. This TCR was recovered from a man between 18 and 29 years old in good health. The CDR3 loop reads CASSPDSNQPQHF. As DNA, the CDR3 is TGTGCCAGCAGCCCCGATAGCAATCAGCCCCAGCATTTT.